Below, 14 T cell receptor beta chains from the same sample are listed, as sequenced in a study of Graves' ophthalmopathy and Graves' hyperthyroidism. Amplification targeted the TCR beta CDR3 regions, with RNA transcripts as the source material. Scientists carried out first-round RT-PCR using HTBI primers and then a second-round multiplex PCR. Via MiXCR, TCRdb re-called the multiplex PCR reads, giving one row per CDR3 protein. The sample yields about 370,000 distinct CDR3 sequences, about 15% seen once. The sequencing input was peripheral blood. These receptors came from an adult woman with stable Graves' hyperthyroidism.

In this sample, this clonotype turned up many times. The J gene is TRBJ2-2, the V gene TRBV12-3 or TRBV12-4; the match to TRBD2 covers 13 bases. Trimming removed 6 bases from V and 4 bases from J; junction bases left unmatched: 5. This CDR3 has 16 residues. CDR3 in DNA: TGTGCCAGCAGAGACGGGACTAGCGGGACCACCGGGGAGCTGTTTTTT. Translated, it gives CASRDGTSGTTGELFF.

This clonotype was seen many times. The rearrangement joins TRBV5-5 to TRBJ2-5; D is perhaps TRBD2 (7 bases). This CDR3 has 15 amino acids. Germline V gene sequence: CDR1 SGHKS, CDR2 YYEKEE (reference sequence). Trimming removed 10 bases from V and 1 base from J, with 20 bases in between. The CDR3 DNA reads as TGTGCCTCGGGGGGTACAGGGCTCTTCCAAGAGACCCAGTACTTC. Translated: CASGGTGLFQETQYF.

This clonotype showed up many times. The chain employs TRBV10-3 and TRBJ2-7, with D possibly TRBD2 on 5 matching bases. Looked up from germline, CDR1 is ENHRY and CDR2 is SYGVKD. The length of the CDR3 is 14 residues. Trimming took off 4 bases at V and 4 bases at J, with 14 bases between the two ends. The CDR3 reads CAISGPNSGYEQYF. The CDR3 nucleotides read TGTGCCATCAGTGGGCCAAATTCGGGATACGAGCAGTACTTC.

This clonotype has just a few counts. The chain carries TRBV5-1 and TRBJ2-7; 9 bases are shared with TRBD2. Looked up from germline, CDR1 is SGHRS and CDR2 is YFSETQ. This CDR3 comprises 14 residues. J was trimmed by 7 bases and V by 0 bases; bases with no gene match: 5. The CDR3 bases are TGCGCCAGCAGCTTGGCGGGACTAGCCTGGGAGCAGTACTTC. Residues: CASSLAGLAWEQYF.

This clonotype was counted ten times or more. The rearrangement uses TRBV10-3 and TRBJ2-7, with TRBD1 identical over 8 bases. Germline assignment: CDR1 ENHRY and CDR2 SYGVKD. With 4 bases clipped from V and 5 bases from J, the junction kept 7 bases outside the gene matches. This CDR3 is 14 amino acids long. The CDR3 region has the DNA TGTGCCATCAGTGCGAGCAGGGGGCAAAACGAGCAGTACTTC. Encoded protein: CAISASRGQNEQYF.

This clonotype came up many times. The chain uses TRBV28 and TRBJ2-5; the match to TRBD1 covers 9 bases. Trimming took 2 bases from V and 5 from J; bases not matched to a gene: 6. The germline V gene encodes CDR1 MDHEN and CDR2 SYDVKM. The CDR3 covers 15 residues. CDR3 loop: CASSLQGTGRETQYF. CDR3 coding DNA: TGTGCCAGCAGTTTACAAGGGACAGGGCGGGAGACCCAGTACTTC. Looking up the rest from reference TRBV28 and TRBJ2-5 gives the full variable domain: DVKVTQSSRYLVKRTGEKVFLECVQDMDHENMFWYRQDPGLGLRLIYFSYDVKMKEKGDIPEGYSVSREKKERFSLILESASTNQTSMYLCASSLQGTGRETQYFGPGTRLLVL.

DNA of the CDR3: TGCAGCGGCGGGGACAGCAACACTGAAGCTTTCTTT. Translation gives CSGGDSNTEAFF. V is TRBV29-1 and J is TRBJ1-1; 7 nucleotides match TRBD1. Germline V gene data show CDR1 as SQVTM and CDR2 as ANQGSEA. This CDR3 region has 12 residues. Trimming took 7 bases from V and 2 from J; bases not matched to a gene: 4.

Many counts were recorded for this clonotype. V and J are TRBV20-1 and TRBJ2-7; a possible D gene is TRBD1 (5 bases). CDR3 size: 13 residues. Looked up from germline, CDR1 is DFQATT and CDR2 is SNEGSKA (reference sequence). V was pared by 2 bases and J by 6 bases, with 14 bases between. CDR3 DNA: TGCAGTGCTAGAATTACAGGCGTTCGCGAGCAGTACTTC. Amino acids: CSARITGVREQYF.

This clonotype showed up many times. The chain links TRBV28 to TRBJ1-5; 7 bases fit TRBD1. Germline V CDR1 and CDR2: MDHEN, SYDVKM. Trimming removed 11 bases from V and 1 base from J; junction bases left unmatched: 8. This CDR3 has 14 amino acids. Written as DNA, the CDR3 is TGTGCCGTACAGGGGTATCCGAGCAATCAGCCCCAGCATTTT. Amino acids: CAVQGYPSNQPQHF. The whole variable domain, filled in from reference TRBV28 and TRBJ1-5, reads DVKVTQSSRYLVKRTGEKVFLECVQDMDHENMFWYRQDPGLGLRLIYFSYDVKMKEKGDIPEGYSVSREKKERFSLILESASTNQTSMYLCAVQGYPSNQPQHFGDGTRLSIL.

This clonotype has a count of ten or more. V usage is TRBV15 and J usage is TRBJ2-2, with unresolved D. Trimming shortened V by 0 bases and J by 8 bases, and 13 bases separated the two germline ends. The CDR3 spans 15 residues. Germline CDR1 LNHNV, CDR2 YYDKDF (reference sequence). CDR3 amino acids: CATSRDIGFGGELFF. For the CDR3, the DNA is TGTGCCACCAGCAGAGATATCGGTTTTGGTGGGGAGCTGTTTTTT.

The CDR3 reads CASSLSAQGYGYTF. The CDR3 coding sequence is TGTGCCAGCAGTTTAAGCGCCCAGGGTTATGGCTACACCTTC. This chain uses TRBV27 with TRBJ1-2, with a tentative D call TRBD1 (5 bases). Germline-derived CDR1 and CDR2 are MNHEY and SMNVEV (reference sequence). Trimming pared 2 bases from V and 5 bases from J, leaving 12 bases between. CDR3 length: 14 residues.

This clonotype was seen repeatedly, ten times or more. The V call is TRBV30, the J call TRBJ1-6, with a possible D match to TRBD1 (5 bases). The germline V gene encodes CDR1 GTSNPN and CDR2 SVGIG (reference sequence). V was clipped by 2 bases and J by 6 bases, with 11 bases between them. This CDR3 is 14 amino acids long. Written as DNA, the CDR3 is TGTGCCTGGAGTTTTGGGGGGATTAATTCACCCCTCCACTTT. Protein sequence: CAWSFGGINSPLHF.

A note on this clonotype: This may stem from a read error, because a much larger clone lies one nucleotide away. The CDR3 region is CASSRSGMIQEAQYF. The CDR3 DNA follows: TGTGCCAGCAGCCGAAGCGGGATGATCCAAGAGGCCCAGTACTTC. V usage is TRBV7-2 and J usage is TRBJ2-5; TRBD2 matches at 7 bases. The CDR3 length is 15 residues. CDR1 is SGHTA, CDR2 FQGNSA, per germline. The variable domain in full, completed from reference TRBV7-2 and TRBJ2-5, reads GAGVSQSPSNKVTEKGKDVELRCDPISGHTALYWYRQSLGQGLEFLIYFQGNSAPDKSGLPSDRFSAERTGGSVSTLTIQRTQQEDSAVYLCASSRSGMIQEAQYFGPGTRLLVL.

The chain uses TRBV7-8 and TRBJ1-2; no reliable D call. The CDR3 has 13 amino acids. The ends were cut back, 4 bases at V and 4 bases at J, with 10 bases in the middle. Germline assignment: CDR1 SGHVS and CDR2 FQNEAQ. The DNA of the CDR3 is TGTGCCAGCAGCTGGCTTGACACCTATGGCTACACCTTC. Amino acid sequence: CASSWLDTYGYTF.